A selection of T cell receptor beta chains follows, all from one sample in a study of read filtering for tumor transcriptome and immune sequencing. TCRdb reprocessed the reads with MiXCR, giving one entry per CDR3 protein. The table shows tens of thousands of distinct CDR3 sequences, with about a fifth occurring only once. Sequenced sample: a population of CD138-negative cells sorted from bone marrow. These receptors all come from a donor at least 40 years old with multiple myeloma. Both conserved end residues are part of each CDR3. D genes are given only for firm matches. The listing skips clone size in some rows; elsewhere it reads once, few, many or a size class.

TRBV2	many	-	TRBJ2-1	TGTGCCAGCAGTTGGGACGGGAACAATGAGCAGTTCTTC	CASSWDGNNEQFF
TRBV6-5	many	-	TRBJ1-2	TGTGCCAGCAGTTATTCCCCCCGGGCCCCCGGTGGCTACACCTTC	CASSYSPRAPGGYTF
TRBV12-3/TRBV12-4	many	TRBD2	TRBJ2-6	TGTGCCAGCAGTATCCCGGGACTAGCGCACTCTGGGGCCAACGTCCTGACTTTC	CASSIPGLAHSGANVLTF
TRBV20-1	many	-	TRBJ1-6	TGCAGTGCTAGAGATCGATCAGGGGATTCACCCCTCCACTTT	CSARDRSGDSPLHF
TRBV20-1	-	TRBD2	TRBJ2-7	TGCAGTGCTAGACCTGGGGGGGGACTGAGCTACGAGCAGTACTTC	CSARPGGGLSYEQYF
TRBV11-3	-	-	TRBJ2-1	TGTGCCAGCAGCTTAACCGGGGGAAGATACAATGAGCAGTTCTTC	CASSLTGGRYNEQFF
TRBV6-6	many	-	TRBJ1-1	TGTGCCAGCAGCCCAGGCGTGGGTATAGCTTTCTTT	CASSPGVGIAFF
TRBV28	few	-	TRBJ1-3	TGTGCCAGCAGTCCTCAGGGTTTCTCTGGAAACACCATATATTTT	CASSPQGFSGNTIYF
TRBV20-1	few	-	TRBJ1-2	TGCAGTGCTAGTAGCGGACAGCCATCTCCCTATGGCTACACCTTC	CSASSGQPSPYGYTF
TRBV20-1	-	TRBD2	TRBJ2-4	TGCAGTGCTAGACCGACTAGCGGGTTAGCCAAAAACATTCAGTACTTC	CSARPTSGLAKNIQYF
TRBV6-1	medium-sized	TRBD2	TRBJ2-5	TGTGCCAGCACCGGCTGGCTAGCGGACCAAGAGACCCAGTACTTC	CASTGWLADQETQYF
TRBV5-5	many	TRBD2	TRBJ2-3	TGTGCCAGCAGCTCCCTCGCGGGGGGGAGCACAGATACGCAGTATTTT	CASSSLAGGSTDTQYF
TRBV11-2	many	-	TRBJ2-1	TGTGCCAGCAGCTTTATGGGCAATGAGCAGTTCTTC	CASSFMGNEQFF
TRBV5-1	many	TRBD1	TRBJ1-1	TGCGCCAGCAGCTTGACAGGGGTACCATTAACGGAAGCTTTCTTT	CASSLTGVPLTEAFF
TRBV5-4	medium-sized	TRBD2	TRBJ2-1	TGTGCCAGCACCTTAGCGGGGCTCTACAATGAGCAGTTCTTC	CASTLAGLYNEQFF
TRBV6-6	few	-	TRBJ2-4	TGTGCCTTAGGGCAGACCAAAAACATTCAGTACTTC	CALGQTKNIQYF
TRBV23-1	many	TRBD1	TRBJ2-1	TGCGCCAGCAGTCCTCGGGACAGGGGGCGAAATGAGCAGTTCTTC	CASSPRDRGRNEQFF
TRBV20-1	many	-	TRBJ1-3	TGCAGTGCTAAAGACGGCTCTGGAAACACCATATATTTT	CSAKDGSGNTIYF
TRBV4-1	many	-	TRBJ2-7	TGCGCCAGCAGCCAAGAGGGGGGCGGGGACTCCTACGAGCAGTACTTC	CASSQEGGGDSYEQYF
TRBV4-1	many	-	TRBJ1-6	TGCGCCAGCAGCCAAGAATCCGCGGAGGGCTATTCACCCCTCCACTTT	CASSQESAEGYSPLHF
TRBV11-3	many	-	TRBJ2-2	TGTGCCAGCAGCTTAGGCAGGCGCGGCACCGGGGAGCTGTTTTTT	CASSLGRRGTGELFF
TRBV28	-	-	TRBJ2-5	TGTGCCAGCAGTTTACCAGGGCAAGAGACCCAGTACTTC	CASSLPGQETQYF
TRBV15	few	-	TRBJ2-1	TGTGCCACCAGCAGAGAGGATACAGCTGGCCGTGAGCAGTTCTTC	CATSREDTAGREQFF
TRBV20-1	many	-	TRBJ2-7	TGCAGTGCTAGACGACAGGAATACGAGCAGTACTTC	CSARRQEYEQYF
TRBV18	many	TRBD2	TRBJ2-5	TGTGCCAGCTCACACGGACTAGCGGGGGACCAAGAGACCCAGTACTTC	CASSHGLAGDQETQYF
TRBV5-1	many	-	TRBJ1-1	TGTGCCAGCAGCTTAGGCCTTAACACTGAAGCTTTCTTT	CASSLGLNTEAFF
TRBV5-1	many	TRBD1	TRBJ2-7	TGCGCCAGCAGCTTACAGGGGTTCGAGCAGTACTTC	CASSLQGFEQYF
TRBV30	many	-	TRBJ2-7	TGTGCCTGGAGTCCATCCTACGAGCAGTACTTC	CAWSPSYEQYF
TRBV29-1	many	TRBD1	TRBJ2-2	TGCAGCGCCTCGACAGGGTTCACCGGGGAGCTGTTTTTT	CSASTGFTGELFF
TRBV20-1	many	-	TRBJ1-5	TGCAGTGCTATGCGGCAGGGCAAGCCCCAGCATTTT	CSAMRQGKPQHF
TRBV11-3	-	-	TRBJ2-7	TGTGCCAGCAGCTTACAGGGTTTTCACGAGCAGTACTTC	CASSLQGFHEQYF
TRBV20-1	-	TRBD1	TRBJ1-2	TGCAGTGCTAGAGTAGCAGGGGGGACCTATGGCTACACCTTC	CSARVAGGTYGYTF
TRBV15	many	TRBD1	TRBJ1-1	TGTGCCACCAGCAGAGATCTGGGGACAGGGGGAACTGAAGCTTTCTTT	CATSRDLGTGGTEAFF
TRBV6-6	few	-	TRBJ1-1	TGTGCCAGCAGTTACTTAGGGGTCGCTGAAGCTTTCTTT	CASSYLGVAEAFF
TRBV20-1	-	-	TRBJ2-1	TGCAGTGCTACCAGAATGTGGCGGCCGGATCAGTTCTTC	CSATRMWRPDQFF
TRBV20-1	many	-	TRBJ1-1	TGCAGTGCCGTCCCTCGCGTAGGGTTGGCTTTCTTT	CSAVPRVGLAFF
TRBV7-8	many	-	TRBJ2-4	TGTGCCAGCAGTGTCGACACCGTAAACATTCAGTACTTC	CASSVDTVNIQYF
TRBV5-4	-	-	TRBJ2-5	TGTGCCAGCAGCCCATCCCGACAAGGAGAGACCCAGTACTTC	CASSPSRQGETQYF
TRBV29-1	many	-	TRBJ2-7	TGCAGCGTTGAAGGTCAGGGCGCCTCGGGGCAGTACTTC	CSVEGQGASGQYF
TRBV5-6	many	-	TRBJ1-1	TGTGCCAGCAGCTTACCTCTCATGAACACTGAAGCTTTCTTT	CASSLPLMNTEAFF
TRBV4-1	many	-	TRBJ2-2	TGCGCCAGCAGCCTCAGACAGACCGGGGAGCTGTTTTTT	CASSLRQTGELFF
TRBV29-1	-	-	TRBJ1-4	TGCAGCGTTCTCCGGGACACCTCTCATGAAAAACTGTTTTTT	CSVLRDTSHEKLFF
TRBV28	many	-	TRBJ2-3	TGTGCCAGCAGTTTATCCAATCAGGGCGTAGATACGCAGTATTTT	CASSLSNQGVDTQYF
TRBV14	many	-	TRBJ2-5	TGTGCCAGCAGCGAGAGTGAGACCCAGTACTTC	CASSESETQYF
TRBV2	few	-	TRBJ2-1	TGTGCCAGCCCCGGACCCGTCTACAATGAGCAGTTCTTC	CASPGPVYNEQFF
TRBV5-1	many	-	TRBJ2-7	TGCGCCAGCAGCCGCGAACCCCGAGTCTTAGGCGAGCAGTACTTC	CASSREPRVLGEQYF